One and the same sample provided the 21 T cell receptor beta chains below, sequenced in a study of spatial heterogeneity in lung cancer. Study-wide points: Counts that tracked tumor mutation counts were those of expanded intratumoral alpha and beta TCRs.

Antigens of these TCRs are unknown. In TCRdb, the 5' RACE reads were re-called with MiXCR into one record per CDR3 protein. The table has around 18,000 distinct CDR3 sequences, 5.7% seen once. As to time point: sample taken at primary tumor resection. The starting material was lung tumor tissue, obtained at surgery. Every receptor here comes from a female donor with early-stage non-small cell lung cancer.

This clonotype appeared many times. The V gene is TRBV6-1, the J gene TRBJ2-3; 8 positions agree with TRBD2. CDR1 and CDR2 (germline): MNHNS, SASEGT. After removal of 6 bases from V and 3 bases from J, the junction contained 8 bases not matched to a gene. The CDR3 length is 15 residues. CDR3 sequence (DNA): TGTGCCAGCAGAGAGCGGGAGCAAAGTACAGATACGCAGTATTTT. Translated: CASREREQSTDTQYF.

This clonotype was observed many times. The chain combines TRBV9 with TRBJ2-2; D unresolved. Per the germline V gene, CDR1 is SGDLS and CDR2 is YYNGEE. Trimming took off 6 bases at V and 10 bases at J, with 16 bases between the two ends. The CDR3 runs to 13 residues. This CDR3 is CASNVGGAVELFF. The CDR3 region has the DNA TGTGCCAGCAATGTTGGCGGCGCCGTGGAGCTGTTTTTT.

This clonotype came up many times. The chain couples TRBV15 to TRBJ1-3; possible D gene TRBD1, 6 bases. V was clipped by 0 bases and J by 1 base, with 7 bases between them. This CDR3 is built from 15 residues. Germline values: CDR1 LNHNV, CDR2 YYDKDF (reference sequence). As DNA, the CDR3 is TGTGCCACCAGCAGAGATCAGGGGTCTGGAAACACCATATATTTT. Translation gives CATSRDQGSGNTIYF.

This clonotype was seen at least ten times. This rearrangement joins TRBV20-1 to TRBJ2-7, with D unresolved. The germline CDR1 and CDR2 sequences are DFQATT and SNEGSKA (reference sequence). V gave up 3 bases and J gave up 3 bases, with 6 bases separating them. CDR3 length: 11 residues. This chain's CDR3 is CSASSFYEQYF. The CDR3 DNA is TGCAGTGCTAGTTCCTTCTACGAGCAGTACTTC.

This clonotype was picked up many times. This chain links TRBV10-2 with TRBJ2-1; 8 nucleotides match TRBD1. CDR1 WSHSY and CDR2 SAAADI come from the germline V gene. The V gene end was trimmed by 0 bases and the J gene end by 4 bases; junction bases not matched to a gene: 5. CDR3 length: 16 residues. CDR3: CASSESGTGGYNEQFF. The CDR3 bases are TGCGCCAGCAGTGAGTCTGGGACAGGCGGGTACAATGAGCAGTTCTTC.

A word on this clonotype: Since a much larger clone is just one base distant, this may be a read error. V usage is TRBV18 and J usage is TRBJ2-5; D gene ambiguous. Looked up from germline, CDR1 is KGHSH and CDR2 is LQKENI. The CDR3 has 12 residues. The CDR3 sequence is CVSSPRSETQYF. CDR3 nucleotide sequence: TGTGTCAGCTCACCACGCTCTGAGACCCAGTACTTC.

This clonotype was found many times. This rearrangement joins TRBV3-1 to TRBJ1-4, with D unresolved. The CDR3 is 13 residues long. V was clipped by 7 bases and J by 7 bases, with 13 bases between them. Germline V gives CDR1 LGHDT, CDR2 YNNKEL (reference sequence). In DNA form, the CDR3 reads TGTGCCAGCATGGAGAGGGTTGGTGAAAAACTGTTTTTT. It codes for CASMERVGEKLFF.

Many counts were recorded for this clonotype. The CDR3 loop is CASSSGLAESTDTQYF. The CDR3 DNA reads TGCGCCAGCAGCTCGGGACTAGCGGAGAGCACAGATACGCAGTATTTT. The V call is TRBV5-1, the J call TRBJ2-3; the match to TRBD2 covers 11 bases. The CDR3 extends over 16 amino acids. J was trimmed by 0 bases and V by 3 bases; bases with no gene match: 3. CDR1 is SGHRS and CDR2 is YFSETQ in the germline V gene.

This clonotype occurred many times. The chain recombines TRBV9 with TRBJ1-6; TRBD1 agrees at 7 bases. In germline, CDR1 is SGDLS, CDR2 YYNGEE. Trimming cost V 2 bases and J 7 bases; bases outside gene matches: 3. The CDR3 consists of 14 residues. This CDR3 is CASSVGQKNSPLHF. CDR3 nucleotides: TGTGCCAGCAGCGTGGGACAGAAAAATTCACCCCTCCACTTT. Based on the CDR3 plus reference TRBV9 and TRBJ1-6, the full variable domain is DSGVTQTPKHLITATGQRVTLRCSPRSGDLSVYWYQQSLDQGLQFLIQYYNGEERAKGNILERFSAQQFPDLHSELNLSSLELGDSALYFCASSVGQKNSPLHFGNGTRLTVT.

This clonotype came up a few times. V gene TRBV7-9 combines with J gene TRBJ2-7; tentative D call: TRBD2 (5 bases). With 3 bases removed from V and 2 bases from J, the gap between germline ends came to 11 bases. Germline assignment: CDR1 SEHNR and CDR2 FQNEAQ (reference sequence). The CDR3 has 14 amino acids. CDR3 protein: CASSFFPGTYEQYF. The CDR3 DNA is TGTGCCAGCAGCTTCTTCCCGGGGACCTACGAGCAGTACTTC.

This clonotype was detected many times. This chain uses TRBV20-1 with TRBJ2-5, with TRBD2 matching over 8 bases. The trim removed 4 bases at V and 2 bases at J, leaving 6 bases unmatched. Germline CDR1 and CDR2: DFQATT and SNEGSKA (reference sequence). The CDR3 contains 14 residues. The CDR3 loop reads CSAMASGSQETQYF. In DNA form, the CDR3 reads TGCAGTGCTATGGCTAGCGGGTCTCAAGAGACCCAGTACTTC.

Many counts were recorded for this clonotype. The rearrangement links TRBV20-1 to TRBJ2-3; 10 bases are shared with TRBD2. Trimming at V came to 5 bases and at J to 3 bases, leaving 8 bases not matched to a gene. In germline, CDR1 is DFQATT, CDR2 SNEGSKA (reference sequence). This CDR3 has 15 residues. CDR3 coding DNA: TGCAGTGCTCATCGGGGACTAGCGAAGACAGATACGCAGTATTTT. Translated, it gives CSAHRGLAKTDTQYF.

Judged by abundance, this clonotype is medium-sized. This rearrangement joins TRBV29-1 to TRBJ1-5; D remains ambiguous. The CDR3 has 13 amino acids. Trimming left V 2 bases short and J 6 bases short, with 11 bases between. Germline V CDR1 and CDR2: SQVTM, ANQGSEA. Written as DNA, the CDR3 is TGCAGCGTTGAACAGGCGGAGGGTCAGCCCCAGCATTTT. Translation: CSVEQAEGQPQHF. The full variable domain, completed using reference TRBV29-1 and TRBJ1-5, is SAVISQKPSRDICQRGTSLTIQCQVDSQVTMMFWYRQQPGQSLTLIATANQGSEATYESGFVIDKFPISRPNLTFSTLTVSNMSPEDSSIYLCSVEQAEGQPQHFGDGTRLSIL.

This clonotype was recorded at least ten times. The V call is TRBV5-1, the J call TRBJ1-1; D is ambiguous. The V and J ends lost 2 bases and 2 bases respectively, with 10 bases between them. Germline CDR1 reads SGHRS; CDR2 reads YFSETQ. The CDR3 covers 14 residues. The CDR3 DNA follows: TGCGCCAGCAGCTTTTCTTCGAGCAACACTGAAGCTTTCTTT. Translated, it gives CASSFSSSNTEAFF.

This clonotype showed up just a few times. This chain uses TRBV12-3 or TRBV12-4 with TRBJ2-1; 8 bases map to TRBD2. The V and J ends lost 4 bases and 7 bases, in that order; junction bases with no gene match: 9. The CDR3 runs 15 residues. CDR3 residues: CASSSAGAFGNEQFF. The CDR3 coding sequence is TGTGCCAGCAGTTCAGCGGGAGCGTTTGGAAATGAGCAGTTCTTC.

The sample holds many counts of this clonotype. The chain recombines TRBV28 with TRBJ2-2, with a tentative D call TRBD2 (6 bases). The CDR3 is 14 residues long. Germline CDR1 is MDHEN and CDR2 is SYDVKM. V shed 2 bases and J shed 7 bases, with 11 bases lying between them. The CDR3, as DNA: TGTGCCAGCAGTTTAACCCTCGGGGGCGGGGAGCTGTTTTTT. Residues: CASSLTLGGGELFF.

This clonotype was picked up many times. The genes are TRBV27 and TRBJ1-1, with D hard to call. The CDR3 spans 16 residues. Germline V gene data show CDR1 as MNHEY and CDR2 as SMNVEV (reference sequence). Trimming cost V 2 bases and J 2 bases, with 15 bases left between them. The CDR3 here is CASSLVSGYGNTEAFF. CDR3 DNA: TGTGCCAGCAGTTTAGTATCGGGGTATGGCAACACTGAAGCTTTCTTT.

The table lists this clonotype with many counts. The chain couples TRBV5-6 to TRBJ1-1; D is perhaps TRBD1 (5 bases). CDR3 size: 14 residues. Looked up from germline, CDR1 is SGHDT and CDR2 is YYEEEE. Trimming removed 5 bases at V and 5 bases at J, with 16 bases between. In DNA form, the CDR3 reads TGTGCCAGCAGGGGCTTAGGGGCAACTACTGAAGCTTTCTTT. As protein: CASRGLGATTEAFF.

This clonotype is classed as large (0.1 to 1%). The chain carries TRBV9 and TRBJ2-1; TRBD2 agrees at 8 bases. The CDR3 length is 15 residues. Germline trimming cut 0 bases from V and 9 bases from J; bases unmatched to any gene: 8. CDR1 and CDR2 from the germline V gene are SGDLS and YYNGEE. CDR3 protein: CASSVGPQREFEQFF. The DNA for the CDR3 is TGTGCCAGCAGCGTAGGCCCCCAGCGGGAGTTTGAGCAGTTCTTC.

This clonotype was observed many times. V usage is TRBV4-1 and J usage is TRBJ2-7, with D possibly being TRBD2 (5 bases). Trimming pared 0 bases from V and 0 bases from J, leaving 9 bases between. The CDR3 is made up of 15 amino acids. Germline V gene sequence: CDR1 MGHRA, CDR2 YSYEKL. The CDR3 DNA sequence: TGCGCCAGCAGCCAAGAGACGGAGGACTCCTACGAGCAGTACTTC. Translation: CASSQETEDSYEQYF.

This clonotype occurred many times. The chain uses TRBV7-3 and TRBJ1-3, with D uncertain. The CDR3 extends over 14 amino acids. V was trimmed by 5 bases and J by 4 bases, leaving 12 bases between them. Looked up from germline, CDR1 is SGHTA and CDR2 is FQGTGA. For the CDR3, the DNA is TGTGCCAGCAGCCGCTCCGGGGAGGGAAACACCATATATTTT. As protein: CASSRSGEGNTIYF.